The TCR beta chain under discussion was sequenced for a study of blood T cell repertoires in COVID-19. Whole-study context: Spain, Italy and the United States supplied samples that represented acute and convalescent COVID-19. From T cells, B-cell-depleted T cells, or PBMCs came the material, which was cDNA or gDNA.

Unmatched junction bases numbered 4, after V lost 6 bases and J lost 6 bases. The CDR3 consists of 12 residues. Authors' methods: How many nucleated cells were present was estimated from reference gene primer amplification. Assay used: immunoSEQ multiplex PCR; TCRdb lists only in-frame clones, some missing. V, J and clone size derive from that table, while D and trimming were established from the DNA sequence. The table includes some 150,000 clones, around 84% detected once. This clone was found a few times. This TCR was sampled from a woman aged 45-65 years with acute or convalescent COVID-19. Material for sequencing was peripheral blood. The V call is TRBV12-3 or TRBV12-4, the J call TRBJ1-1; 7 nucleotides line up with TRBD1. CDR3 residues: CASSRDSPEAFF. The CDR3, as DNA: TGTGCCAGCAGCCGGGACAGCCCTGAAGCTTTCTTT.